This section outlines one TCR beta chain sequence together with its context. Its antigen is as yet unknown. This entry is derived from a study of cytomegalovirus exposure and HLA in healthy donors. Study results and limitations: There were some 150 TCR beta chains listed as cytomegalovirus-associated. CMV antigen specificity of a few CMV-associated chains was confirmed in vitro. Reported results showed that the classifier diagnosed cytomegalovirus status with high specificity and sensitivity.

Profiling relied on immunoSEQ multiplex PCR, and the TCRdb table lists in-frame clones only, not all of them. The sample has over 150,000 clones, over 85% seen once. The donors were members of the validation cohort comprising about 130 subjects, separate from the approximately 670-subject first cohort. There are 12 residues in the CDR3. Between the trimmed V and J ends, which lost 5 bases and 6 bases, there was a span of 10 bases. The germline gives CDR1 SQVTM, CDR2 ANQGSEA. The specimen sequenced was PBMCs. The chain recombines TRBV29-1 with TRBJ2-2; TRBD1 is a possible D gene (6 bases). The sequence came from a man in his late teens or twenties in good health and CMV-seropositive. CDR3 in DNA: TGCAGCGTTTTAGGGGGACCCGGGGAGCTGTTTTTT. This encodes CSVLGGPGELFF.